One sample yielded the 17 T cell receptor beta chains listed below, sequenced in a study of CD8+CD57+ T cells in acquired aplastic anemia. Patients chosen for sequencing had CD8+CD57+ cells that had expanded, as shown by flow cytometry. TCR beta VDJ and CDR3 profiles were obtained from a genomic DNA template. From the reads, TCRdb called clonotypes with MiXCR, one entry per CDR3 protein. The sample includes about 180,000 distinct CDR3 sequences, nearly 65% of them seen just once. Material: sorted CD4+, CD8+, or CD8+CD57+ T cells (not recorded which) from PBMCs. The source of these receptors is a human donor with aplastic anemia.

This chain joins TRBV7-9 and TRBJ2-1; 7 nucleotides match TRBD2. This CDR3 spans 10 amino acids. Germline CDR1 SEHNR, CDR2 FQNEAQ (reference sequence). The DNA of the CDR3 is TGTGTAGCGGGCCCTGGGGAGCAGTTCTTC. Its protein is CVAGPGEQFF.

This clonotype appeared a few times. The V and J genes are TRBV6-1 and TRBJ1-3; the D gene is possibly TRBD1 (6 bases). Germline V CDR1 and CDR2: MNHNS, SASEGT. Trimming took off 5 bases at V and 3 bases at J, with 11 bases between the two ends. The length of the CDR3 is 14 residues. In DNA form, the CDR3 reads TGTGCCAGCAGTTTGCCGGACAGTGGAAACACCATATATTTT. Translation gives CASSLPDSGNTIYF.

This clonotype was counted at least ten times. The V gene is TRBV14, the J gene TRBJ2-7; D gene uncertain. Per the germline V gene, CDR1 is SGHDN and CDR2 is FVKESK. This CDR3 has 12 amino acids. Trimming removed 1 base from V and 4 bases from J, with 5 bases in between. CDR3 protein: CASSQGWYEQYF. Written as DNA, the CDR3 is TGTGCCAGCAGCCAAGGGTGGTACGAGCAGTACTTC.

The J gene is TRBJ1-6, the V gene TRBV2; 10 positions match TRBD1. Germline V lookup: CDR1 SNHLY, CDR2 FYNNEI. Unmatched junction bases numbered 7, after V lost 8 bases and J lost 9 bases. The CDR3 covers 14 residues. The CDR3 loop is CASRRGQGTSPLHF. CDR3 in DNA: TGTGCCAGCCGCAGGGGACAGGGGACTTCACCCCTCCACTTT.

There are many counts of this clonotype. This chain uses TRBV6-4 with TRBJ1-1; unclear D gene. Trimming pared 11 bases from V and 3 bases from J, leaving 22 bases between. The CDR3 runs 15 residues. The germline gives CDR1 MRHNA, CDR2 SNTAGT. The CDR3 loop reads CAPARWVLGYTEAFF. In DNA form, the CDR3 reads TGTGCCCCCGCCAGATGGGTCTTAGGGTACACTGAAGCTTTCTTT.

This chain links TRBV7-9 with TRBJ1-6; D remains ambiguous. V was shortened by 1 base and J by 1 base, with 8 bases between the two germline ends. This CDR3 contains 16 residues. Germline assignment: CDR1 SEHNR and CDR2 FQNEAQ (reference sequence). The CDR3 spells CASSLEARSYNSPLHF. DNA for the CDR3: TGTGCCAGCAGCTTAGAGGCTAGATCCTATAATTCACCCCTCCACTTT.

The genes are TRBV29-1 and TRBJ2-7, with 8 bases that match TRBD2. Per germline, CDR1 SQVTM and CDR2 ANQGSEA. The CDR3 has 14 amino acids. Germline trimming cut 4 bases from V and 3 bases from J; bases unmatched to any gene: 8. DNA of the CDR3: TGCAGCGTTGCTCGGGGGGGGAAATTCTACGAGCAGTACTTC. Amino acids: CSVARGGKFYEQYF.

This clonotype was detected many times. The genes are TRBV7-2 and TRBJ2-3; D unresolved. CDR3 length: 12 residues. V was clipped by 6 bases and J by 0 bases, with 4 bases between them. Germline loops: CDR1 SGHTA, CDR2 FQGNSA. This chain's CDR3 is CASRYSTDTQYF. DNA of the CDR3: TGTGCCAGCAGGTATAGCACAGATACGCAGTATTTT.

This clonotype appeared a single time. V is TRBV20-1 and J is TRBJ2-1; 8 nucleotides line up with TRBD2. V dropped 0 bases and J dropped 15; count of bases not matched to a gene: 10. The CDR3 is made up of 13 amino acids. The germline V gene encodes CDR1 DFQATT and CDR2 SNEGSKA (reference sequence). Written as DNA, the CDR3 is TGCAGTGCTAGAGATCCAACGGGAGGGAGTCTGTTCTTC. Translated: CSARDPTGGSLFF.

J is TRBJ2-1 and V is TRBV29-1, with D perhaps TRBD1 (5 bases). The CDR3 totals 12 residues. Per germline, CDR1 SQVTM and CDR2 ANQGSEA. Trimming removed 1 base from V and 5 bases from J, with 6 bases in between. The CDR3 loop is CSVEARDNEQFF. CDR3 sequence (DNA): TGCAGCGTTGAAGCCAGGGACAATGAGCAGTTCTTC.

This chain uses TRBV15 with TRBJ2-2; no firm D call. The germline V gene encodes CDR1 LNHNV and CDR2 YYDKDF (reference sequence). CDR3 length equals 15 residues. V was clipped by 1 base and J by 8 bases, with 14 bases between them. In DNA, the CDR3 is TGTGCCACCAGCAGAGGAACAGTGCTATCAGGGGAGCTGTTTTTT. Residues: CATSRGTVLSGELFF. Based on the CDR3 plus reference TRBV15 and TRBJ2-2, the full variable domain is DAMVIQNPRYQVTQFGKPVTLSCSQTLNHNVMYWYQQKSSQAPKLLFHYYDKDFNNEADTPDNFQSRRPNTSFCFLDIRSPGLGDTAMYLCATSRGTVLSGELFFGEGSRLTVL.

The V gene is TRBV5-4, the J gene TRBJ2-3; TRBD2 matches at 8 bases. Germline CDR1 is SGHNT and CDR2 is YYREEE (reference sequence). This CDR3 is built from 14 residues. The V and J ends lost 4 bases and 4 bases, in that order; junction bases with no gene match: 5. The CDR3 is CASSPGGAADTQYF. The CDR3 DNA is TGTGCCAGCAGCCCCGGGGGGGCCGCAGATACGCAGTATTTT.

The genes are TRBV7-9 and TRBJ2-5; 10 bases line up with TRBD1. The V gene's germline CDR1 is SEHNR and CDR2 FQNEAQ (reference sequence). This CDR3 contains 16 residues. Germline trimming cut 5 bases from V and 3 bases from J; bases unmatched to any gene: 9. Here the CDR3 reads CASSPGTGAGEETQYF. In DNA, the CDR3 is TGTGCCAGCAGCCCCGGGACAGGGGCGGGGGAAGAGACCCAGTACTTC.

A word on this clonotype: An end of the junction does not agree with germline; a read error may underlie this. The J gene is TRBJ2-7, the V gene TRBV10-3; D is uncertain. The V gene's germline CDR1 is ENHRY and CDR2 SYGVKD. The CDR3 loop spans 11 amino acids. CDR3 bases: TGTGCCAGCAGTGACACCTCGCTCAGGAACTTC. Residues: CASSDTSLRNF.

This clonotype was counted many times. The chain combines TRBV5-8 with TRBJ2-1; maybe TRBD1 (6 bases). The germline V and J ends were trimmed by 4 bases and 1 base, with 15 bases remaining between them. The CDR3 length is 16 residues. The V gene's germline CDR1 is SGHTS and CDR2 YDEGEE. CDR3 coding DNA: TGTGCCAGCAGCCGGTGGCAGGGGATGTCCTACAATGAGCAGTTCTTC. Protein: CASSRWQGMSYNEQFF.

This clonotype was counted at least ten times. The chain combines TRBV7-9 with TRBJ2-3; D is perhaps TRBD1 (7 bases). V shed 5 bases and J shed 1 base, with 28 bases lying between them. The CDR3 runs to 20 residues. Germline CDR1 reads SEHNR; CDR2 reads FQNEAQ (reference sequence). CDR3 residues: CASSQLHLISGGNGTDTQYF. CDR3 bases: TGTGCCAGCAGCCAGTTGCACCTGATTTCAGGGGGGAATGGCACAGATACGCAGTATTTT.

This clonotype was recorded many times. V gene TRBV24-1 combines with J gene TRBJ1-2; 9 nucleotides match TRBD1. Germline V lookup: CDR1 KGHDR, CDR2 SFDVKD. There are 15 residues in the CDR3. V lost 7 bases to trimming and J lost 6 bases; unmatched junction nucleotides: 11. This CDR3 is CATRAPTGGGDGYTF. The DNA for the CDR3 is TGTGCCACCAGGGCCCCCACAGGGGGCGGAGATGGCTACACCTTC.